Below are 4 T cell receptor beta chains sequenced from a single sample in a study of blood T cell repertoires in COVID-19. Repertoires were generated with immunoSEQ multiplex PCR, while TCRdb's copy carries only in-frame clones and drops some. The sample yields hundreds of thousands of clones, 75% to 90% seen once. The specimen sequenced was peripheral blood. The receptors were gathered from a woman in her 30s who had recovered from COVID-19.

The CDR3 spells CASSTTGGFTEAFF. The CDR3 nucleotides are TGTGCCAGCAGTACCACAGGGGGCTTCACTGAAGCTTTCTTT. This sequence joins TRBV27 and TRBJ1-1; 9 bases are a match to TRBD1. CDR1 and CDR2 (germline): MNHEY, SMNVEV (reference sequence). The CDR3 is made up of 14 amino acids. Trimming at V came to 5 bases and at J to 4 bases, leaving 5 bases not matched to a gene.

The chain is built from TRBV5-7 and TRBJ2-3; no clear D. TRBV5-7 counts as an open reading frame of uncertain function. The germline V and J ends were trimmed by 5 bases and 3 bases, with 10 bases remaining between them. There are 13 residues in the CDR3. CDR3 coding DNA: TGTGCCAGCAGTATGGCCGTGACAGATACGCAGTATTTT. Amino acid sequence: CASSMAVTDTQYF.

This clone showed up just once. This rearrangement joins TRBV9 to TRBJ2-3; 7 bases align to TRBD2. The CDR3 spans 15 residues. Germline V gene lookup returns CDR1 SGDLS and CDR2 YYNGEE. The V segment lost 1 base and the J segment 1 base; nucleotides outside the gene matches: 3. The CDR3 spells CASSVISGGTDTQYF. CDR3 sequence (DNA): TGTGCCAGCAGCGTAATCAGCGGGGGCACAGATACGCAGTATTTT.

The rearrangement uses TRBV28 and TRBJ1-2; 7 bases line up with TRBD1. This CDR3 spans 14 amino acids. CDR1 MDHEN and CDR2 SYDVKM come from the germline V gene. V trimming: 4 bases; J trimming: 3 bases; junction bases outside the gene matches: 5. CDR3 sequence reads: CASSSRGAHYGYTF. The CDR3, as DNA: TGTGCCAGCAGTTCCAGGGGGGCCCACTATGGCTACACCTTC.